This record looks at one T cell receptor (beta chain) sequence and its context. This clonotype occurred many times. Its specific antigen is unknown. There are no base qualities to consult, and no much larger clone falls within one base. The data belong to a study of early T cells in non-severe SARS-CoV-2 infection (dated by TCRdb to the early 2020s). Study-wide context: Because TCR sequencing was done on bulk RNA from unsorted whole blood, the alpha and beta chains could not be paired.

The germline V gene encodes CDR1 SEHNR and CDR2 FQNEAQ (reference sequence). Inclusive of the bounding cysteine and phenylalanine, the CDR3 is 15 residues long. The DNA shown is the 45-base CDR3, in frame from base 1. V loses 5 bases at its end and J loses 5 bases; junction bases beyond the gene matches: 5. The paper's findings and limits, for the study overall: VDJdb matching was skewed toward anti-spike CD8 responses and likely underestimated virus-specific expansions by missing private and CD4 specificities.

Set within a cohort of healthcare workers in London, UK, this nested case-control study involved weekly PCR testing of nasopharyngeal swabs along with blood sampling. Between 23 and 31 March 2020, the week of the UK lockdown, healthcare workers were enrolled and then followed up weekly for as long as 16 weeks. Libraries were constructed by 5' RACE. The instrument was a NextSeq 500. To correct for sequencing error and PCR bias, the TCR library protocol tagged individual cDNA molecules with unique molecular identifiers. TCR alpha and beta chains were both sequenced, and the abundances of alpha and beta sequences in each sample were closely correlated with each other. The authors' pipeline ran thus. Decombinator V4 was used to perform V gene, J gene and CDR3 annotation of TCR sequences. TCRs were defined as expanded if a significant change between any two time points was detected under a Poisson model with p below 0.0001. TCR abundances were normalised to the total number of TCRs sequenced in each sample and reported as counts per million. MAIT TCRs were defined by TRAV1-2 paired with TRAJ12, TRAJ20 or TRAJ33, and iNKT TCRs by TRAV10 paired with TRAJ18. VDJdb, accessed on 1 November 2021, was searched for TCRs annotated for CMV, EBV and SARS-CoV-2, and TCRs annotated for more than one antigen were excluded. In TCRdb, the public reads were trimmed at Q25 with fastp and aligned with MiXCR, with productive beta chains retained. Each CDR3 protein appears once, grouped with its most common genes and DNA. It is TCRdb's table, rather than the study itself, that gives the V and J calls and clone size. The sample includes roughly 51,000 distinct CDR3 sequences, with roughly 6% observed a single time. Over 2.5% of the sample comes from the top ten.

The chain joins TRBV7-9 to TRBJ2-1, and TRBD2 aligns with 11 junction nucleotides. The sequencing used whole blood, collected at baseline. This receptor was obtained from an adult who was a healthcare worker with PCR-confirmed SARS-CoV-2 infection or an uninfected control (not recorded which). The nucleotide sequence reads as follows: TGTGCCAGCAGCCTGGGACTAGCGGCCGACAATGAGCAGTTCTTC. This is translated as CASSLGLAADNEQFF.